The 20 T cell receptor beta chains listed next were all sequenced from one sample in a study of human T cells and chemical hapten exposure. One entry per CDR3 protein, called by TCRdb with MiXCR from the RACE reads. The table has tens of thousands of distinct CDR3 sequences, over 9.5% seen once. Indicated time point: patch test 1, 2 weeks after DPC sensitization. The treatment is: therapeutic diphenylcyclopropenone sensitization with weekly scalp DPC. The specimen comprised whole blood, sampled in connection with sensitization to the hapten diphenylcyclopropenone (DPC). These receptors were obtained from a man in his forties with alopecia areata. Some clones in this sample may be carry-over from other donors' samples.

V is TRBV6-1 and J is TRBJ1-1, with D possibly TRBD1 on 6 matching bases. Trimming took off 5 bases at V and 5 bases at J, with 12 bases between the two ends. The germline gives CDR1 MNHNS, CDR2 SASEGT. This CDR3 contains 13 residues. CDR3 amino acids: CASSTGWGTEAFF. DNA for the CDR3: TGTGCCAGCAGTACAGGGTGGGGGACTGAAGCTTTCTTT.

This clonotype has a count of ten or more. The J gene is TRBJ1-2, the V gene TRBV6-2 or TRBV6-3; 7 nucleotides agree with TRBD1. CDR3 length equals 17 residues. The V gene end was trimmed by 5 bases and the J gene end by 0 bases; junction bases not matched to a gene: 12. Per germline, CDR1 MNHEY and CDR2 SVGEGT. DNA of the CDR3: TGTGCCAGCAGTCACCGGACAGGCGATACCTCTAACTATGGCTACACCTTC. Translating it yields CASSHRTGDTSNYGYTF.

This chain uses TRBV6-2 or TRBV6-3 with TRBJ2-4, with a tentative D call TRBD2 (5 bases). The CDR3 runs to 15 residues. Germline V gives CDR1 MNHEY, CDR2 SVGEGT. Trimming took off 5 bases at V and 3 bases at J, with 14 bases between the two ends. CDR3 DNA sequence: TGTGCCAGCAGTACCGCCGGAGCGGACAAAAACATTCAGTACTTC. Amino acid sequence: CASSTAGADKNIQYF.

The chain has TRBV19 and TRBJ2-3; TRBD2 matches at 9 bases. The CDR3 is 18 residues long. Looked up from germline, CDR1 is LNHDA and CDR2 is SQIVND (reference sequence). V dropped 5 bases and J dropped 0; count of bases not matched to a gene: 12. This CDR3 reads CASSPRNLAGISTDTQYF. In DNA form, the CDR3 reads TGTGCCAGTAGTCCCCGGAATCTAGCGGGGATTAGCACAGATACGCAGTATTTT.

This clonotype was counted only a few times. The rearrangement links TRBV7-2 to TRBJ2-5; D possibly corresponds to TRBD1 (5 bases). Germline CDR1 and CDR2: SGHTA and FQGNSA. The CDR3 length is 15 residues. The V end was cut by 5 bases, the J end by 4 bases, with 17 bases between. In DNA, the CDR3 is TGTGCCAGCAGCCCCACCTCGCAGGGCAGAGAGACCCAGTACTTC. As protein: CASSPTSQGRETQYF. Based on the CDR3 plus reference TRBV7-2 and TRBJ2-5, the full variable domain is GAGVSQSPSNKVTEKGKDVELRCDPISGHTALYWYRQSLGQGLEFLIYFQGNSAPDKSGLPSDRFSAERTGGSVSTLTIQRTQQEDSAVYLCASSPTSQGRETQYFGPGTRLLVL.

As DNA, the CDR3 is TGTGCCACCAGTGATCCAGGAGCTCAAGAGACCCAGTACTTC. Translation gives CATSDPGAQETQYF. The rearrangement joins TRBV24-1 to TRBJ2-5, with no clear D. The CDR3 is 14 residues long. Trimming removed 3 bases at V and 2 bases at J, with 9 bases between. Germline V gene data show CDR1 as KGHDR and CDR2 as SFDVKD.

As regards this clonotype: A read error may explain this, as a much larger clone is one base away. The chain combines TRBV4-3 with TRBJ1-1; maybe TRBD1 (5 bases). The length of the CDR3 is 14 residues. CDR1 is LGHNA and CDR2 is YSLEER in the germline V gene. The CDR3 DNA sequence: TGCGCCAGCAGTCACAGTTCGGGGACGGGGAAAGCTTCCTTT. This codes for CASSHSSGTGKASF.

The V and J genes are TRBV13 and TRBJ2-7; the D is unclear. CDR1 is PRHDT and CDR2 is FYEKMQ in the germline V gene (reference sequence). With 3 bases removed from V and 2 bases from J, the gap between germline ends came to 14 bases. The CDR3 loop spans 15 amino acids. CDR3 in amino acids: CASSLSNSKPYEQYV. The CDR3 DNA is TGTGCCAGCAGCTTGAGTAACTCCAAACCCTACGAGCAGTACGTC.

This clonotype was counted ten times or more. This chain uses TRBV29-1 with TRBJ1-2; 10 bases line up with TRBD1. This CDR3 spans 14 amino acids. Germline values: CDR1 SQVTM, CDR2 ANQGSEA. The trim removed 6 bases at V and 0 bases at J, leaving 4 bases unmatched. CDR3 region: CSVVGQGANYGYTF. CDR3 sequence (DNA): TGCAGCGTCGTCGGACAGGGGGCTAACTATGGCTACACCTTC.

This clonotype was seen many times. The CDR3 nucleotides are TGTGCCAGCAGTTACAGGGGATCAAAGGCCTACGAGCAGTACGTC. It codes for CASSYRGSKAYEQYV. This chain links TRBV28 with TRBJ2-7; 7 bases are a match to TRBD1. Germline V gene data show CDR1 as MDHEN and CDR2 as SYDVKM. V gave up 4 bases and J gave up 2 bases; unmatched junction bases: 8. CDR3 length: 15 residues.

This CDR3 reads CASRTGYSNQPQHF. Written as DNA, the CDR3 is TGTGCCAGCAGGACAGGGTATAGCAATCAGCCCCAGCATTTT. This chain links TRBV27 with TRBJ1-5; TRBD1 aligns across 7 bases. Looked up from germline, CDR1 is MNHEY and CDR2 is SMNVEV (reference sequence). This CDR3 comprises 14 residues. The ends lost 6 bases at V and 0 bases at J; junction bases unmatched: 2.

This clonotype came up a few times. The chain is built from TRBV6-2 or TRBV6-3 and TRBJ2-7, with D perhaps matching TRBD1 (6 bases). CDR1 is MNHEY, CDR2 SVGEGT, per germline. The CDR3 runs to 14 residues. Deletions cut 0 bases from V and 2 bases from J, with 8 bases between. Here the CDR3 reads CASSYSTGPYEQYV. The CDR3, as DNA: TGTGCCAGCAGTTACTCTACAGGGCCCTACGAGCAGTACGTC.

This clonotype was recorded many times. CDR3 DNA: TGTGCCAGCAGCCAAGAGGCGGGAGGGCCGAGGTGGCAGTTCTTC. Amino acids: CASSQEAGGPRWQFF. This chain links TRBV3-1 with TRBJ2-1, with 9 bases fitting TRBD2. CDR1 LGHDT and CDR2 YNNKEL come from the germline V gene (reference sequence). The CDR3 runs 15 residues. V gave up 0 bases and J gave up 12 bases; unmatched junction bases: 9.

This clonotype was seen many times. The chain carries TRBV29-1 and TRBJ2-1; 14 bases map to TRBD2. This CDR3 is 16 amino acids long. The V segment lost 5 bases and the J segment 7 bases; nucleotides outside the gene matches: 10. Germline CDR1 reads SQVTM; CDR2 reads ANQGSEA. CDR3 sequence reads: CSVPGLAGVLENEQFF. DNA for the CDR3: TGCAGCGTTCCGGGACTAGCGGGAGTACTAGAGAATGAGCAGTTCTTC.

At least ten counts were recorded for this clonotype. The chain recombines TRBV18 with TRBJ1-5, with no clear D. The germline V gene encodes CDR1 KGHSH and CDR2 LQKENI. V lost 3 bases and J lost 3, with 9 bases in between. This CDR3 region has 14 residues. The CDR3, as DNA: TGTGCCAGCTCACCGGAGAGTGTCAATCAGCCCCAGCATTTT. Its translation is CASSPESVNQPQHF.

This clonotype was detected only a few times. The CDR3 sequence is CASSQEGTSGSTEQFF. CDR3 sequence (DNA): TGTGCCAGCAGCCAAGAAGGGACTAGCGGGAGCACTGAGCAGTTCTTC. The chain is built from TRBV14 and TRBJ2-1, with TRBD2 identical over 14 bases. This CDR3 region has 16 residues. The junction had 4 bases not matched to a gene; V was cut back by 0 bases and J by 9 bases. CDR1 is SGHDN, CDR2 FVKESK, per germline. The variable domain in full, completed from reference TRBV14 and TRBJ2-1, reads EAGVTQFPSHSVIEKGQTVTLRCDPISGHDNLYWYRRVMGKEIKFLLHFVKESKQDESGMPNNRFLAERTGGTYSTLKVQPAELEDSGVYFCASSQEGTSGSTEQFFGPGTRLTVL.

V is TRBV3-1 and J is TRBJ1-2; no clear D. Germline-derived CDR1 and CDR2 are LGHDT and YNNKEL (reference sequence). This CDR3 is built from 13 residues. The V end was cut by 0 bases, the J end by 4 bases, with 6 bases between. The CDR3 spells CASSQDLGYGYTF. The CDR3 DNA is TGTGCCAGCAGCCAAGATTTGGGCTATGGCTACACCTTC.

This clonotype has at least ten counts. The gene calls are TRBV10-3 and TRBJ2-7; D is perhaps TRBD2 (6 bases). V lost 3 bases, J lost 3 bases, and 12 bases lay in between. Germline V gives CDR1 ENHRY, CDR2 SYGVKD. This CDR3 has 14 residues. CDR3 region: CAISDLGGVYEQYF. CDR3 nucleotide sequence: TGTGCCATCAGTGACCTCGGCGGGGTCTACGAGCAGTACTTC.

There are many counts of this clonotype. The chain employs TRBV5-1 and TRBJ1-1; the D is unclear. CDR3 size: 14 residues. V was pared by 4 bases and J by 6 bases, with 16 bases between. Germline assignment: CDR1 SGHRS and CDR2 YFSETQ. The CDR3, as DNA: TGCGCCAGCAGCGGGGTTCCGGCTGAGGCTGAAGCTTTCTTT. This gives the protein CASSGVPAEAEAFF.

This clonotype was counted at least ten times. The chain couples TRBV29-1 to TRBJ2-3, with TRBD1 matching 11 bases. J was trimmed by 1 base and V by 5 bases; bases with no gene match: 5. The CDR3 loop spans 15 amino acids. Per the germline V gene, CDR1 is SQVTM and CDR2 is ANQGSEA. The DNA of the CDR3 is TGCAGCGTTAAGGGACAGGGGGGAGGCACAGATACGCAGTATTTT. It translates to CSVKGQGGGTDTQYF.